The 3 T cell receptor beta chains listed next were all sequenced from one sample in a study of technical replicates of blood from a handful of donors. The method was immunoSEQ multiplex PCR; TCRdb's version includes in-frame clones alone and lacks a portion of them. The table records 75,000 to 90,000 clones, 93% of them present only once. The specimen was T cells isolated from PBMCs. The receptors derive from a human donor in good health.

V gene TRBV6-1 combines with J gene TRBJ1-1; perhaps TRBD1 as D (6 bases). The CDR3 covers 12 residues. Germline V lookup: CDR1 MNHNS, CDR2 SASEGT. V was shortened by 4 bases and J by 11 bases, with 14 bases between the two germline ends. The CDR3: CASSGQVLGAFF. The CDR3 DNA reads TGTGCCAGCAGTGGACAGGTTTTAGGCGCTTTCTTT.

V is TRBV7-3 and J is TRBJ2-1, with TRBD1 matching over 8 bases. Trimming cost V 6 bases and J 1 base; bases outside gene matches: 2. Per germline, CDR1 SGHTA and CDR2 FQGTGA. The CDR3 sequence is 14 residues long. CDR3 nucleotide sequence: TGTGCCAGCAGACAGGGGGGATCCTACAATGAGCAGTTCTTC. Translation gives CASRQGGSYNEQFF.

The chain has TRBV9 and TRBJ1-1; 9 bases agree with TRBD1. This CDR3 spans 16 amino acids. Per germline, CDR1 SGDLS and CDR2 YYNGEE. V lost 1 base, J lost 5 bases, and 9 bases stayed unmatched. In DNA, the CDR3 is TGTGCCAGCAGCGTATCATACCGGGACAGGGTGACTGAAGCTTTCTTT. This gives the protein CASSVSYRDRVTEAFF.